This record looks at one TCR beta chain sequence and its context. Every unsorted PBMC PCR replicate was loaded with around 290 ng DNA, tens of thousands of T cell genomes. Clones were sequenced by immunoSEQ multiplex PCR, and TCRdb holds only the in-frame ones, with some missing. The sample has about 600,000 clones, roughly four fifths seen once. This specimen belongs to a study of shared clonotypes between healthy human individuals. Germline V lookup: CDR1 LNHDA, CDR2 SQIVND (reference sequence). The CDR3 is 15 residues long. V lost 5 bases and J lost 6, with 17 bases in between. The TCR sequence derives from a middle-aged woman in good health. Some clones in this sample may be carry-over from other donors' samples. This chain links TRBV19 with TRBJ1-5; D is uncertain. Sequenced input: PBMCs. The DNA of the CDR3 is TGTGCCAGTAGTTTGGGCCCCTCTTGGGGTCAGCCCCAGCATTTT. Residues: CASSLGPSWGQPQHF.